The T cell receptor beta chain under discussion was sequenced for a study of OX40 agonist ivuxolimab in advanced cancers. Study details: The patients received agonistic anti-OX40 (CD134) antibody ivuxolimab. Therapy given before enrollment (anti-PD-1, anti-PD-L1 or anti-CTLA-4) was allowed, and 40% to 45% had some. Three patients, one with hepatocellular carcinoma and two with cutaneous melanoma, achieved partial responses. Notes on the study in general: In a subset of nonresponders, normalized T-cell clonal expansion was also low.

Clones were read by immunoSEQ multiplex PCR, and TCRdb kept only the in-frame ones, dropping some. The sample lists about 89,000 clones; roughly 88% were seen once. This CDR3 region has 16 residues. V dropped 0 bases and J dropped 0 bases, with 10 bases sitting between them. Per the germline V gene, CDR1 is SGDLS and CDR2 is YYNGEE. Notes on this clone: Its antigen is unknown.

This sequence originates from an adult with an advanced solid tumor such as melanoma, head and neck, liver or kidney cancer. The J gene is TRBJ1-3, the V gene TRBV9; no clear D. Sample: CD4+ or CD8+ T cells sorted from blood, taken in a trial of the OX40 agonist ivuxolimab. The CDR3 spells CASSVATRLSGNTIYF. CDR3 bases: TGTGCCAGCAGCGTAGCTACGAGACTCTCTGGAAACACCATATATTTT.